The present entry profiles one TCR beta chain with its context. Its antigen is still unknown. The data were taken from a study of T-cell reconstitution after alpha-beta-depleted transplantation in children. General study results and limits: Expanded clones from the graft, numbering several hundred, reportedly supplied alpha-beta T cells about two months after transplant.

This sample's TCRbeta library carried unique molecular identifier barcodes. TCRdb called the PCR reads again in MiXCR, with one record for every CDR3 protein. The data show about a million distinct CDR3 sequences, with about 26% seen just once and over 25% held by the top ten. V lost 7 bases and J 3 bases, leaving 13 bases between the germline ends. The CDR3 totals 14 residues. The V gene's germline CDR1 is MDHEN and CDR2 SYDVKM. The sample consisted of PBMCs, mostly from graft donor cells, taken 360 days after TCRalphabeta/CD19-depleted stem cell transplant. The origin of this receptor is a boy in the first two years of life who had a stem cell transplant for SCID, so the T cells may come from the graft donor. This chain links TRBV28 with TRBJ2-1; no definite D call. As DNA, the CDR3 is TGTGCCAGCAACCGCGAGGCGTACTACAATGAGCAGTTCTTC. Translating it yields CASNREAYYNEQFF.